The source of this T cell receptor beta chain is a study of T cell repertoires in cytomegalovirus infection. Study-level information: A matching HLA type, together with CMV infection, was signaled by public TCR beta signatures. Study-level results: HLA-C-restricted CMV clonotypes gave the most frequent clonotype in two of eight donors. Of the TCR beta families, the public ones yielded a cumulative frequency that identified carriers of CMV plus the relevant HLA.

TCRdb processed the reads anew with MiXCR; each CDR3 protein has one entry. Altogether 680,000 or so distinct CDR3 sequences are present, approximately 34% being singletons, with the ten largest covering around 2.8%. Of note for this clonotype: What it recognizes is unknown.

The receptor comes from a human donor in good health (CMV status not recorded). Some clones in this sample may be carry-over from other donors' samples. What was sequenced was PBMCs.

In nucleotides, the CDR3 is TGCGCCAGCAGCTCCCAGGGCTTCAACTACGAGCAGTACTTC. Translating gives CASSSQGFNYEQYF. The chain recombines TRBV5-1 with TRBJ2-7; tentatively, D is TRBD1 (5 bases). Germline assignment: CDR1 SGHRS and CDR2 YFSETQ. V was cut by 3 bases and J by 3 bases, with 13 bases left in between. The CDR3 runs to 14 residues.